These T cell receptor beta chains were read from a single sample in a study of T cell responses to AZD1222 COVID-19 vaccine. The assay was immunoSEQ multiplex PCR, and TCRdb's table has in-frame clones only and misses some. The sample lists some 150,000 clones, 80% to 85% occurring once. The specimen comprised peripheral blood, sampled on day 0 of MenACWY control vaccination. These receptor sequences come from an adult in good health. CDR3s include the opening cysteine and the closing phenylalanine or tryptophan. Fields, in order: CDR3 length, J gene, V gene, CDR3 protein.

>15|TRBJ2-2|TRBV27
CASSPYRGRTGELFF
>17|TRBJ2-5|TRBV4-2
CASSPKSLAGDQETQYF
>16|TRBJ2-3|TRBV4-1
CASSQTGTSGTDTQYF
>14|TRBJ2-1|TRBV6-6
CASSSGQGALGQFF
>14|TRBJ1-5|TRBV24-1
CATSDLGSLQPQHF
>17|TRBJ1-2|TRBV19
CASFRDRGTLGDYGYTF
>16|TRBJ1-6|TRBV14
CASSQVGKLSNSPLHF
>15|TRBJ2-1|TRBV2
CASSITPLYYNEQFF
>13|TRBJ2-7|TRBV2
CASRVTETYEQYF
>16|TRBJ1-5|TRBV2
CASSENAGRLNQPQHF
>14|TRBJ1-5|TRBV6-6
CASSLAGVNQPQHF
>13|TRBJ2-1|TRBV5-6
CASSFSHRDEQFF
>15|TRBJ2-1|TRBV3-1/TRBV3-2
CASSQLGPSYNEQFF
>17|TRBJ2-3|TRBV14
CASSQPPRGGLPDTQYF
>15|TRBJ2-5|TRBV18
CASSESPSGGETQYF
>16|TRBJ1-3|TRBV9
CASSVGTGSSGNTIYF
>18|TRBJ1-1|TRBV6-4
CASSDLGMGQGGNTEAFF
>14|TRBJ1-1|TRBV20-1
CSASSGVLNTEAFF
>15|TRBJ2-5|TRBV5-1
CASSLGQVVAETQYF
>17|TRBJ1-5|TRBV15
CATSSSEGAFNGQPQHF
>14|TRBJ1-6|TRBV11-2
CASSLRAGNSPLHF
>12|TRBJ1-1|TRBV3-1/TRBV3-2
CASSQGEAEAFF
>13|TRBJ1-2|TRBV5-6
CASSLEGQYGYTF
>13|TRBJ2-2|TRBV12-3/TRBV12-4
CASTTGPPGELFF
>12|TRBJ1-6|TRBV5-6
CASSTDPSPLHF